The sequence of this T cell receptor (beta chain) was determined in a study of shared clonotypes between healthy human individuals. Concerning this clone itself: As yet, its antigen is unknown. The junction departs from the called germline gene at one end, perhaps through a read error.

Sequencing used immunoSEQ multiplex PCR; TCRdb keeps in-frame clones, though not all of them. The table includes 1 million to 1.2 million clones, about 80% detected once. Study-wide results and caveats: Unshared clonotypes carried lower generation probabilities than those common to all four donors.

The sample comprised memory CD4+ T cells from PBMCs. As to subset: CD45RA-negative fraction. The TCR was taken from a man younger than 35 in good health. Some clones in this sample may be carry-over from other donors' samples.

CDR3 nucleotide sequence: TGTGCCCGCAGTCGGGGGGCGGGAGGGCCGCGAGAGCAGTACTTC. Protein: CARSRGAGGPREQYF. The chain couples TRBV28 to TRBJ2-7; TRBD2 matches at 9 bases. Germline V gene lookup returns CDR1 MDHEN and CDR2 SYDVKM. This CDR3 contains 15 residues.